Following are 28 T cell receptor beta chains from one sample sequenced in a study of blood T cell repertoires in COVID-19. Sequencing used immunoSEQ multiplex PCR; TCRdb keeps in-frame clones, though not all of them. Of roughly 76,000 clones detected, around 90% appear once; the ten largest clones hold 4.8%. Specimen: peripheral blood. These receptors originate from a woman aged 60 to 75 with active COVID-19.

The count of this clone is one. This chain joins TRBV7-6 and TRBJ2-2; D is ambiguous. Germline V gene lookup returns CDR1 SGHVS and CDR2 FNYEAQ. The CDR3 has 14 residues. The V and J ends lost 5 bases and 2 bases respectively, with 9 bases between them. In DNA form, the CDR3 reads TGTGCCAGCAGCCAAAACTTAAACACCGGGGAGCTGTTTTTT. This sequence encodes CASSQNLNTGELFF.

This clone was detected once. The chain uses TRBV28 and TRBJ1-1, with 12 bases matching TRBD1. Germline assignment: CDR1 MDHEN and CDR2 SYDVKM. This CDR3 contains 18 residues. V was pared by 8 bases and J by 9 bases, with 22 bases of the junction left unmatched. The CDR3 DNA reads as TGTGCCAGCCTAAAGGGAGGTGGGACAGGGGGCAATAAGAATCAAGCTTTCTTT. It codes for CASLKGGGTGGNKNQAFF.

The chain employs TRBV11-2 and TRBJ2-1, with 10 bases matching TRBD2. V was clipped by 6 bases and J by 7 bases; unmatched bases: 21. Looked up from germline, CDR1 is SGHAT and CDR2 is FQNNGV. This CDR3 region has 19 residues. The CDR3 sequence: CASRKRGFSGRPVGNEQFF. As DNA, the CDR3 is TGTGCCAGCAGAAAGCGGGGTTTTAGCGGGAGGCCTGTTGGGAATGAGCAGTTCTTC.

This rearrangement joins TRBV9 to TRBJ2-1; possible D gene TRBD2, 6 bases. The V and J ends lost 0 bases and 1 base respectively, with 8 bases between them. The germline V gene encodes CDR1 SGDLS and CDR2 YYNGEE. The CDR3 is 15 residues long. CDR3 sequence (DNA): TGTGCCAGCAGCGTAGGGAGGGCGTCCTACAATGAGCAGTTCTTC. Encoded protein: CASSVGRASYNEQFF.

The V call is TRBV2, the J call TRBJ2-5; TRBD2 might be the D (5 bases). The V end lost 6 bases, the J end lost 5 bases, and 13 bases lay between the germline ends. The CDR3 length is 13 residues. The V gene's germline CDR1 is SNHLY and CDR2 FYNNEI. DNA for the CDR3: TGTGCCAGCAGCGGCGTACCGGGGGAGACCCAGTACTTC. This encodes CASSGVPGETQYF.

In its sample, this clone was seen a few times. The gene calls are TRBV28 and TRBJ2-7, with 13 bases lining up with TRBD2. V shed 8 bases, J shed 5 bases, and the junction held 6 bases outside the gene matches. This CDR3 contains 14 residues. Germline V gene sequence: CDR1 MDHEN, CDR2 SYDVKM. CDR3 DNA sequence: TGTGCCAGCGGGGGACTAGCGGGAAGAGACGAGCAGTACTTC. It is translated as CASGGLAGRDEQYF.

The chain couples TRBV28 to TRBJ2-1, with TRBD2 matching over 11 bases. CDR3 size: 15 residues. Unmatched junction bases numbered 7, after V lost 5 bases and J lost 7 bases. Germline CDR1 is MDHEN and CDR2 is SYDVKM. DNA for the CDR3: TGTGCCAGCAGTACTAGCGGGAGTGGGTTGAATGAGCAGTTCTTC. Residues: CASSTSGSGLNEQFF.

This clone came up a few times. The V and J genes are TRBV2 and TRBJ2-3; tentative D call: TRBD2 (6 bases). This CDR3 is 15 amino acids long. Deletions cut 1 base from V and 1 base from J, with 9 bases between. Germline V CDR1 and CDR2: SNHLY, FYNNEI. DNA of the CDR3: TGTGCCAGCAGTGAAGGGGTAGCGGGCACAGATACGCAGTATTTT. The encoded protein is CASSEGVAGTDTQYF. The full variable domain, with the rest looked up from reference TRBV2 and TRBJ2-3, is EPEVTQTPSHQVTQMGQEVILRCVPISNHLYFYWYRQILGQKVEFLVSFYNNEISEKSEIFDDQFSVERPDGSNFTLKIRSTKLEDSAMYFCASSEGVAGTDTQYFGPGTRLTVL.

The chain is built from TRBV6-5 and TRBJ2-5; 10 bases map to TRBD2. CDR1 and CDR2 from the germline V gene are MNHEY and SVGAGI. V lost 2 bases and J lost 1; bases outside the gene matches: 4. The CDR3 loop spans 16 amino acids. CDR3 sequence reads: CASSYGAGGLQETQYF. For the CDR3, the DNA is TGTGCCAGCAGTTACGGAGCGGGAGGGCTCCAAGAGACCCAGTACTTC.

The gene calls are TRBV5-6 and TRBJ1-1; D not certain. Germline V gene sequence: CDR1 SGHDT, CDR2 YYEEEE. This CDR3 region has 13 residues. Trimming left V 4 bases short and J 4 bases short, with 11 bases between. The CDR3 nucleotides are TGTGCCAGCAGCGTACGACTGATCACTGAAGCTTTCTTT. Encoded protein: CASSVRLITEAFF. Combining the CDR3 with reference TRBV5-6 and TRBJ1-1 gives the whole variable domain DAGVTQSPTHLIKTRGQQVTLRCSPKSGHDTVSWYQQALGQGPQFIFQYYEEEERQRGNFPDRFSGHQFPNYSSELNVNALLLGDSALYLCASSVRLITEAFFGQGTRLTVV.

This chain connects TRBV27 to TRBJ2-3, with TRBD2 as a possible D gene (6 bases). V gave up 3 bases and J gave up 4 bases, with 14 bases separating them. Per the germline V gene, CDR1 is MNHEY and CDR2 is SMNVEV (reference sequence). There are 15 residues in the CDR3. The DNA of the CDR3 is TGTGCCAGCAGTTTCCGTGGGAGGCGGGCAGATACGCAGTATTTT. Amino acid sequence: CASSFRGRRADTQYF.

The chain employs TRBV18 and TRBJ2-7; TRBD2 matches 11 bases. The CDR3 totals 15 residues. CDR1 and CDR2 (germline): KGHSH, LQKENI. The ends lost 3 bases at V and 2 bases at J; junction bases unmatched: 3. The CDR3 reads CASSPTSGSTYEQYF. In DNA, the CDR3 is TGTGCCAGCTCACCTACTAGCGGGAGCACCTACGAGCAGTACTTC.

This clone was found once. The rearrangement links TRBV7-9 to TRBJ2-7, with 9 positions matching TRBD1. J gave up 11 bases and V 5 bases, and 16 bases lay outside the gene matches. The germline V gene encodes CDR1 SEHNR and CDR2 FQNEAQ (reference sequence). The CDR3 sequence is 15 residues long. The DNA for the CDR3 is TGTGCCAGCAGCCTCAGCGATGGGACAGGGACGACAGAGTACTTC. It is translated as CASSLSDGTGTTEYF.

This rearrangement joins TRBV4-1 to TRBJ1-1; D unclear. The CDR3 covers 13 residues. The ends were cut back, 1 base at V and 1 base at J, with 4 bases in the middle. The germline CDR1 and CDR2 sequences are MGHRA and YSYEKL. CDR3 protein: CASSQVGNTEAFF. The CDR3 region has the DNA TGCGCCAGCAGCCAAGTCGGGAACACTGAAGCTTTCTTT.

This clone was recorded a few times. The chain recombines TRBV28 with TRBJ1-4; no clear D. The germline CDR1 and CDR2 sequences are MDHEN and SYDVKM. This CDR3 contains 12 residues. V was pared by 3 bases and J by 5 bases, with 4 bases between. The CDR3 loop is CASSFPNEKLFF. The CDR3 bases are TGTGCCAGCAGTTTCCCGAATGAAAAACTGTTTTTT.

The gene calls are TRBV4-1 and TRBJ1-1, with D perhaps TRBD1 (5 bases). The CDR3 contains 14 residues. CDR1 and CDR2 from the germline V gene are MGHRA and YSYEKL. The germline V and J ends were trimmed by 2 bases and 0 bases, with 7 bases remaining between them. The CDR3: CASSQRGMNTEAFF. The CDR3 coding sequence is TGCGCCAGCAGCCAACGGGGGATGAACACTGAAGCTTTCTTT.

The rearrangement links TRBV5-1 to TRBJ2-3, with TRBD2 identical over 7 bases. Unmatched junction bases numbered 6, after V lost 2 bases and J lost 0 bases. The CDR3 contains 16 residues. Germline V gives CDR1 SGHRS, CDR2 YFSETQ. CDR3 sequence reads: CASSLRLAPSTDTQYF. CDR3 DNA sequence: TGCGCCAGCAGCTTACGACTAGCACCGAGCACAGATACGCAGTATTTT.

The CDR3 sequence is CASSEVSGGNHEQYF. DNA of the CDR3: TGTGCCAGCAGTGAGGTTAGCGGGGGAAATCACGAGCAGTACTTC. V usage is TRBV6-1 and J usage is TRBJ2-7, with TRBD2 matching over 9 bases. The CDR3 is made up of 15 amino acids. Trimming removed 3 bases from V and 5 bases from J; junction bases left unmatched: 8. Germline V lookup: CDR1 MNHNS, CDR2 SASEGT.

This clone appeared a few times. The V and J genes are TRBV5-4 and TRBJ2-2; D might be TRBD2 (5 bases). Germline V gene data show CDR1 as SGHNT and CDR2 as YYREEE (reference sequence). The CDR3 is made up of 13 amino acids. The V and J ends lost 3 bases and 6 bases respectively, with 9 bases between them. The CDR3 nucleotides are TGTGCCAGCAGCTCACTAGTTGCCGGGGAGCTGTTTTTT. It is translated as CASSSLVAGELFF.

The V and J genes are TRBV18 and TRBJ1-4; 8 nucleotides align to TRBD1. Germline trimming cut 5 bases from V and 3 bases from J; bases unmatched to any gene: 14. The CDR3 has 18 amino acids. The germline CDR1 and CDR2 sequences are KGHSH and LQKENI. CDR3 amino acids: CASSSGQATNSPNEKLFF. The CDR3 DNA sequence: TGTGCCAGCTCATCGGGACAGGCGACAAATTCCCCTAATGAAAAACTGTTTTTT.

Details on this clone: Sequence at one end of the junction differs from germline and may be a read error. This chain links TRBV6-5 with TRBJ2-1, with a tentative D call TRBD1 (6 bases). The CDR3 runs to 11 residues. The germline gives CDR1 MNHEY, CDR2 SVGAGI. The CDR3, as DNA: TGTGCCAGCAGTTCAGGGGTTGAGCAGCTCTTC. This sequence encodes CASSSGVEQLF.

The chain employs TRBV10-3 and TRBJ2-2; 8 bases are shared with TRBD1. V was pared by 9 bases and J by 4 bases, with 7 bases of the junction left unmatched. Germline lookup yields CDR1 ENHRY and CDR2 SYGVKD. This CDR3 spans 14 amino acids. DNA for the CDR3: TGTGCCATTTCCGGGACAGGAGCCACCGGGGAGCTGTTTTTT. This sequence encodes CAISGTGATGELFF.

This chain uses TRBV24-1 with TRBJ2-1; TRBD2 matches at 10 bases. CDR3 size: 16 residues. Losses at the gene ends were 4 bases for V and 3 bases for J; bases not matched to a gene: 5. Looked up from germline, CDR1 is KGHDR and CDR2 is SFDVKD. The CDR3 DNA is TGTGCCACCAGTGACCCCACTAGCGGGAACTACAATGAGCAGTTCTTC. This sequence encodes CATSDPTSGNYNEQFF.

The chain recombines TRBV2 with TRBJ2-7; 7 bases align to TRBD1. The CDR3 runs 14 residues. The ends lost 5 bases at V and 1 base at J; junction bases unmatched: 5. Germline V gene sequence: CDR1 SNHLY, CDR2 FYNNEI. As DNA, the CDR3 is TGTGCCAGCAGTCTAGGGACAGAGTCCTACGAGCAGTACTTC. Translation gives CASSLGTESYEQYF.

This chain links TRBV28 with TRBJ1-5; D uncertain. Germline loops: CDR1 MDHEN, CDR2 SYDVKM. The CDR3 extends over 14 amino acids. The ends were cut back, 10 bases at V and 6 bases at J, with 19 bases in the middle. The CDR3 loop is CAIRPPRSGQPQHF. The CDR3 DNA is TGTGCCATCCGCCCTCCGCGGAGTGGTCAGCCCCAGCATTTT.

The chain has TRBV30 and TRBJ1-6; no clear D gene. With 0 bases removed from V and 8 bases from J, the gap between germline ends came to 14 bases. This CDR3 region has 15 residues. Germline V gene lookup returns CDR1 GTSNPN and CDR2 SVGIG (reference sequence). The CDR3 loop is CAWSVLRQRHSPLHF. In DNA form, the CDR3 reads TGTGCCTGGAGTGTATTGAGGCAGAGGCATTCACCCCTCCACTTT.

CDR3 nucleotide sequence: TGTGCCACCAGCGGGACTGGTGGGAGAGGGAGCACAGATACGCAGTATTTT. As protein: CATSGTGGRGSTDTQYF. This chain connects TRBV24-1 to TRBJ2-3, with D maybe TRBD2 (6 bases). Per the germline V gene, CDR1 is KGHDR and CDR2 is SFDVKD. The V and J ends lost 7 bases and 0 bases respectively, with 19 bases between them. This CDR3 has 17 residues.

This clone was seen a few times. This chain joins TRBV11-2 and TRBJ2-7; D perhaps matches TRBD1 (5 bases). Between the trimmed V and J ends, which lost 3 bases and 6 bases, there was a span of 9 bases. The CDR3 sequence is 12 residues long. Germline V gene lookup returns CDR1 SGHAT and CDR2 FQNNGV. The CDR3 DNA sequence: TGTGCCAGCAGCTTCTCTAGGGGCGAGCAGTACTTC. Translation gives CASSFSRGEQYF.